Below, one T cell receptor (beta chain) is given with its context. Its antigen is still unknown. No clone much larger than this one lies a single base away; base qualities are absent. This sample was included in a study of regulatory T cells in long-lasting Graves disease (dated by TCRdb to the early 2020s). In terms of the full investigation: Patients with newly diagnosed Graves' disease had been on antithyroid drugs for under 3 months. Peripheral blood TCR sequencing and RNA sequencing compared persistent Graves' disease patients with newly diagnosed Graves' disease patients. The study took place in China and was registered as a clinical trial. A total of about 33 samples were covered by TCR sequencing, comprising some 13 persistent and around 20 newly diagnosed Graves' disease patients.

On the study overall, not on this receptor specifically: Only the TCR beta chain was sequenced and analyzed. Only peripheral blood was studied, because thyroid tissue, the primary lesion, was inaccessible. Persistent disease showed preferential use of TRBV28, TRBJ1-2 and TRBJ2-5, whereas newly diagnosed disease favored TRBV20-1 and TRBJ2-1. Lower TCR Shannon entropy and fewer highly expanded clones were observed in persistent Graves' disease patients than in newly diagnosed patients, which suggested clonal expansion. The authors acknowledged the small sample size as a limitation that may reduce accuracy. Persistent patients shared more public clonotypes among themselves (around 2,500) than newly diagnosed patients did (nearly 1,000).

CDR1 LNHNV and CDR2 YYDKDF are derived from the germline V gene (reference sequence). V sheds 0 bases and J sheds 4 bases, leaving 13 bases between their ends. The CDR3 runs 15 residues from the cysteine to the phenylalanine. Only CDR3 DNA is held: 45 bases, read in frame from base 1. Library generation was performed with multiplex PCR. TCRdb shows the sequencer as Illumina HiSeq 4000. TCR beta libraries were built with iRepertoire HTBI primers and Arm-PCR amplification of CDR3 regions. Gel purification was performed on PCR products prior to sequencing. As for how the authors treated the data: Gene usage analysis of CDR3 amino acid clonotypes relied on the approximately 68 TRBV and 12 to 15 TRBJ segments identified across samples. Filtered high-quality paired reads were merged into contigs using COPE and FqMerger. Contigs were aligned with BLAST to IMGT TRBV, TRBD and TRBJ reference genes, and CDR3 was defined per IMGT. Any clonotype with a frequency above 0.1% was classified as a highly expanded clone. Repertoire diversity was measured by Shannon entropy, and V-J evenness by the Gini coefficient. A clonotype was considered public if more than one individual shared it. Starting from the raw public reads, TCRdb applied fastp trimming at Q25, assembled clones with MiXCR and retained in-frame beta chains. Every entry covers one CDR3 protein and lists the most common genes and DNA from its rows. The V and J calls and clone size come from TCRdb's table, not from the authors' own analysis. The sample table records 400,000 to 550,000 distinct CDR3 sequences; about a sixth of these occur just once. The ten top clones hold about 11% of the sample.

This specimen's time point label, per the study, means: newly diagnosed GD, antithyroid drugs for less than 3 months. RNA was extracted from PBMCs in TRIzol for both TCR sequencing and RNA sequencing. The diagnosis of Graves' disease was made according to American Thyroid Association guidelines. The patients came from an endocrinology department in Xi'an, China. Each patient gave about 9.1 milliliters of peripheral blood, collected in an EDTA anticoagulant tube. Ficoll Paque Plus density gradient separation was used to isolate PBMCs, and no further T cell sorting was performed. An Agilent 2100 Bioanalyzer and agarose gel were used to check RNA quality, while a NanoDrop 2000 measured RNA concentration. This sample was also put to use in a study of T cells in Graves' hyperthyroidism and ophthalmopathy. Reported in the second study: Stable Graves' hyperthyroidism was defined as no progression to ophthalmopathy during 18 months of follow-up. Hyperthyroidism patients were aged 18 to 65 years and newly diagnosed, with disease duration of less than 2 months. The study excluded patients with uncontrolled infections, other autoimmune diseases, pregnancy or lactation. Clinical symptoms, serum thyroxine and TRAb, thyroid ultrasound, and orbital computed tomography formed the basis for the diagnoses. The TCR CDR3 was subjected to a first round of RT-PCR using the HTBI primer set and the Qiagen OneStep RT-PCR kit. Most expanded thyroid clonotypes (frequency above 0.001) were also found in blood, which suggests that blood repertoires may mirror thyroid immune responses. Ophthalmopathy was separated from stable hyperthyroidism by a 13 V-J signature model, with over 85% sensitivity and roughly 84% specificity obtained in cross-validation and 80%/75% obtained in testing. In validation, the model predicted progression to ophthalmopathy with roughly 70% sensitivity and approximately 78% specificity, a median of approximately 6.5 months before onset. To identify TCR V-J signatures that set the groups apart, the researchers used a discovery cohort of 95 to 100 patients, made up of 43 with Graves' ophthalmopathy and some 56 with stable Graves' hyperthyroidism. An independent validation cohort of fewer than 20 hyperthyroidism patients and 15 or so patients who later progressed to ophthalmopathy tested prospective prediction of ophthalmopathy. The 95 to 100 discovery patients were randomly split 7:3 into training and test sets. The study also compared thyroid tissue and blood T-cell repertoires from five or six Graves' hyperthyroidism patients. After blood sampling, hyperthyroidism patients were treated with methimazole at a starting dose of 30 mg daily, and ophthalmopathy patients were treated with high-dose intravenous methylprednisolone. A second multiplex PCR round built the libraries, followed by size selection and purification. The libraries were sequenced on an Illumina HiSeq2000 using paired-end 100 bp reads. SOAPnuke was used to process the raw data, with reads discarded if the reads contained adapters or uncalled bases, had a mean Phred below 15, or lacked an exact constant-primer or identifier match. High-quality paired reads were merged with COPE v1.2.5, and unique nucleotide sequences were defined as clonotypes. MiTCR v1.1 was used to align the clonotypes against IMGT TRBV, TRBD and TRBJ reference segments. Analysis was restricted to V-J combinations with a frequency above 0.0001, which covered 99.2% of repertoires. A TCS score was defined as the ratio between F50 (clonal expansion) and ExV (chaos), using BLOSUM62-based TCRdist between CDR3 peptides within each V-J. Welch's t-statistics and random forest reduced just over 500 V-J features to some 14, which were used in a naive Bayes classifier (R e1071). No statistical method was used to set the sample size in advance, and investigators knew the group allocation. The paper describes TCR Vbeta CDR3 sequencing of 140 or so peripheral blood samples, made up of some 40 ophthalmopathy patients, roughly 72 hyperthyroidism patients and about 17 progressor patients.

The receptor was derived from a young woman with Graves disease. Donor details come from another sample of the same person, matched by shared clones. Sequenced material: peripheral blood mononuclear cells (PBMCs), taken at new diagnosis, from a patient treated with antithyroid drugs. The chain couples TRBV15 to TRBJ2-7; the D segment cannot be called with confidence. The CDR3 region: CATSRDPSRSYEQYF. The sequence in DNA is TGTGCCACCAGCAGAGATCCAAGCAGGAGTTACGAGCAGTACTTC.